The 2 T cell receptor beta chains given below trace back to one sample, sequenced in a study of blood T cell repertoires in COVID-19. The repertoire was sequenced with immunoSEQ multiplex PCR; TCRdb's copy has only in-frame clones and lacks some. The sample contains about 200,000 clones, about 89% of which appear only once. The source material was peripheral blood. These receptors all come from a man in his sixties who had recovered from COVID-19.

V and J are TRBV9 and TRBJ2-5; tentative D call: TRBD2 (6 bases). Germline assignment: CDR1 SGDLS and CDR2 YYNGEE. V was pared by 0 bases and J by 2 bases, with 8 bases between. This CDR3 has 14 amino acids. CDR3 sequence reads: CASSVDSGQETQYF. CDR3 DNA: TGTGCCAGCAGCGTAGACAGCGGGCAAGAGACCCAGTACTTC.

This sequence joins TRBV5-1 and TRBJ2-3; D is perhaps TRBD1 (6 bases). Germline CDR1 and CDR2: SGHRS and YFSETQ. The V and J ends lost 0 bases and 1 base respectively, with 12 bases between them. CDR3 length equals 16 residues. The CDR3 DNA reads as TGCGCCAGCAGCTTGGGTGGCAGGGGAGGCACAGATACGCAGTATTTT. Translated, it gives CASSLGGRGGTDTQYF.